Listed below are T cell receptor beta chains from one sample, sequenced in a study of vaccination effects on CD4 cells after COVID-19. Antigens of these TCRs are unknown. Assay: immunoSEQ multiplex PCR; the TCRdb copy retains only in-frame clones and omits some. The repertoire includes 20,000 to 30,000 clones, around 63% of them detected once, and roughly 8.7% sits in the top ten. The sample consisted of CD4+ T cells from PBMCs cultured with SARS-CoV-2 spike peptides, taken after COVID-19 vaccination. These TCRs come from a human donor who received a COVID-19 vaccine. Each CDR3 is given with its conserved first and last residue. The order of the fields is D gene, CDR3 length, V gene, J gene, clone size, CDR3 protein, CDR3 DNA. A D gene is named only where the DNA matches it firmly. Clone size appears in some rows only: once, few, many, or a class for an expanded clone.

>NA|13|TRBV6-5|TRBJ2-7|few
CASAQGGSYEQYF
TGTGCCAGTGCCCAGGGGGGGTCGTACGAGCAGTACTTC
>TRBD2|15|TRBV5-1|TRBJ2-3|NA
CASSLGKGRADTQYF
TGCGCCAGCAGCTTGGGAAAGGGGAGGGCAGATACGCAGTATTTT
>NA|16|TRBV2|TRBJ2-7|few
CASRRNLRDKDYEQYF
TGTGCCAGCAGGCGAAACTTACGGGACAAAGACTACGAGCAGTACTTC
>NA|15|TRBV19|TRBJ1-4|medium-sized
CASSITGTTNEKLFF
TGTGCCAGTAGCATTACAGGGACAACTAATGAAAAACTGTTTTTT
>TRBD1|15|TRBV7-2|TRBJ1-2|few
CASSSPDRGIRGYTF
TGTGCCAGCAGCTCCCCGGACAGGGGAATTCGCGGCTACACCTTC
>NA|16|TRBV19|TRBJ1-1|medium-sized
CASSIQDGTMNTEAFF
TGTGCCAGTAGTATCCAGGATGGCACCATGAACACTGAAGCTTTCTTT
>TRBD1|14|TRBV6-5|TRBJ1-6|NA
CASRGTERYSPLHF
TGTGCCAGCAGGGGGACAGAGAGGTATTCACCCCTCCACTTT
>NA|13|TRBV2|TRBJ1-2|NA
CASSDSSNYGYTF
TGTGCCAGCAGTGACAGTTCTAACTATGGCTACACCTTC
>TRBD1|15|TRBV5-1|TRBJ2-2|few
CASSLVGQGTGELFF
TGCGCCAGCAGCTTGGTTGGACAGGGGACCGGGGAGCTGTTTTTT
>NA|16|TRBV4-2|TRBJ1-4|NA
CASRSAGLEGGEKLFF
TGTGCCAGCAGGTCAGCAGGTTTAGAGGGTGGTGAAAAACTGTTTTTT
>TRBD2|16|TRBV4-2|TRBJ2-3|NA
CASSQDLSGGPDTQYF
TGTGCCAGCAGCCAAGATTTATCGGGGGGGCCTGATACGCAGTATTTT
>NA|14|TRBV5-1|TRBJ1-1|NA
CASSLTLMNTEAFF
TGCGCCAGCAGCTTGACGCTCATGAACACTGAAGCTTTCTTT
>NA|14|TRBV5-1|TRBJ1-2|NA
CASSLARQSYGYTF
TGCGCCAGCAGCTTGGCTCGGCAGAGCTATGGCTACACCTTC
>TRBD2|15|TRBV6-1|TRBJ2-7|NA
CASSEIAGGSYEQYF
TGTGCCAGCAGTGAAATAGCGGGAGGGTCCTACGAGCAGTACTTC
>NA|15|TRBV6-5|TRBJ1-5|NA
CASSYGVPSNQPQHF
TGTGCCAGCAGTTACGGGGTCCCTAGCAATCAGCCCCAGCATTTT
>NA|11|TRBV2|TRBJ2-3|NA
CASSEGMGWYF
TGTGCCAGCAGTGAAGGAATGGGTTGGTATTTT
>NA|11|TRBV7-2|TRBJ2-5|NA
CASAREETQYF
TGTGCCAGCGCTAGGGAAGAGACCCAGTACTTC
>NA|12|TRBV13|TRBJ2-1|few
CASSLSPSGQFF
TGTGCCAGCAGCCTTAGTCCCTCGGGGCAGTTCTTC
>NA|13|TRBV10-3|TRBJ1-1|NA
CAITGQRGTEAFF
TGTGCCATCACTGGACAGCGGGGGACTGAAGCTTTCTTT
>TRBD1|16|TRBV27|TRBJ2-7|NA
CASSLSGLPGGYEQYF
TGTGCCAGCAGTTTATCGGGTCTCCCAGGGGGCTACGAGCAGTACTTC
>TRBD1|15|TRBV18|TRBJ2-7|NA
CASSPRTGVVSEQYF
TGTGCCAGCTCACCACGGACAGGGGTAGTCAGCGAGCAGTACTTC
>TRBD2|16|TRBV7-2|TRBJ2-3|NA
CASSPETSGRTDTQYF
TGTGCCAGCAGCCCGGAGACTAGCGGGAGAACAGATACGCAGTATTTT
>NA|15|TRBV5-6|TRBJ1-3|NA
CASSLGQYSGNTIYF
TGTGCCAGCAGCTTGGGTCAATACTCTGGAAACACCATATATTTT
>NA|20|TRBV6-4|TRBJ2-6|NA
CASSDPKFLGALRGANVLTF
TGTGCCAGCAGTGACCCTAAGTTTTTGGGGGCGCTGAGGGGGGCCAACGTCCTGACTTTC
>TRBD1|16|TRBV24-1|TRBJ1-5|NA
CATSEGTGVYNQPQHF
TGTGCCACCAGTGAGGGGACAGGGGTCTACAATCAGCCCCAGCATTTT
>TRBD1|16|TRBV19|TRBJ1-1|medium-sized
CASSIRTGGLNTEAFF
TGTGCCAGTAGTATTAGGACAGGGGGCCTGAACACTGAAGCTTTCTTT
>NA|12|TRBV19|TRBJ1-2|once
CASSIGRDGYTF
TGTGCCAGTAGTATAGGGAGGGATGGCTACACCTTC
>TRBD1|16|TRBV30|TRBJ1-2|NA
CAWSNGQGAKDYGYTF
TGTGCCTGGAGTAATGGACAGGGGGCCAAAGACTATGGCTACACCTTC
>TRBD2|16|TRBV3-1/TRBV3-2|TRBJ2-5|NA
CASSQVSGRIRETQYF
TGTGCCAGCAGCCAAGTTAGCGGGAGGATTCGGGAGACCCAGTACTTC
>TRBD1|15|TRBV6-5|TRBJ2-1|NA
CASRLGTGFGNEQFF
TGTGCCAGCAGGCTAGGGACAGGGTTTGGGAATGAGCAGTTCTTC